The clone carrying this T cell receptor beta chain was detected a few times. Its target is not known. This record belongs to a study of response to subunit inactivated influenza vaccine. Broader study findings: A suggestion made by the authors is that each seasonal influenza vaccination recruits few new T cells.

Trimming pared 6 bases from V and 2 bases from J, leaving 15 bases between. The CDR3 has 15 amino acids. From germline, CDR1 is SGHTA and CDR2 FQGNSA. TCRdb passed the RT-PCR reads through MiXCR, listing each CDR3 protein once. The sample consists of about 620,000 distinct CDR3 sequences, approximately 12% of them appearing once. The genes are TRBV7-2 and TRBJ2-3; tentatively, D is TRBD2 (6 bases). This specimen was PBMCs from blood, taken on the day of vaccination. This clonotype was sampled from a man aged 45 to 65 who received an inactivated influenza vaccine. This CDR3 reads CASSPRRGPTDTQYF. Written as DNA, the CDR3 is TGTGCCAGCAGTCCCCGGAGGGGCCCCACAGATACGCAGTATTTT.